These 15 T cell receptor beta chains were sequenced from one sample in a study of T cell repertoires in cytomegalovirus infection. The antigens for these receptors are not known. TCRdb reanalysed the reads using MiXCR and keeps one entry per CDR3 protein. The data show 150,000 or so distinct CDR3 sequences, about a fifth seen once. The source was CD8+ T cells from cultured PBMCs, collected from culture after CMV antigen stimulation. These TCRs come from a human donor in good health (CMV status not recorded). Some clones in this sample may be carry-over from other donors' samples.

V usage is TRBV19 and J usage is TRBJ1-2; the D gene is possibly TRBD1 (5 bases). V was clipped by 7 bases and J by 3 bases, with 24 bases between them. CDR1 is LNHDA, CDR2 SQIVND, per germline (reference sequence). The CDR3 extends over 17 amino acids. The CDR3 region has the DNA TGTGCCAGTACCCCCGGGGACGAGCGTGATGTCTACTATGGCTACACCTTC. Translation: CASTPGDERDVYYGYTF.

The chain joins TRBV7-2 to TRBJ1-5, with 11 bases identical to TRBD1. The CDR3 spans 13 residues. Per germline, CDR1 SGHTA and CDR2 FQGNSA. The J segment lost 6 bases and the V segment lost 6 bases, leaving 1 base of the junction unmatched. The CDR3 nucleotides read TGTGCCAGCAGTGGGACAGGGGGTCAGCCCCAGCATTTT. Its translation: CASSGTGGQPQHF.

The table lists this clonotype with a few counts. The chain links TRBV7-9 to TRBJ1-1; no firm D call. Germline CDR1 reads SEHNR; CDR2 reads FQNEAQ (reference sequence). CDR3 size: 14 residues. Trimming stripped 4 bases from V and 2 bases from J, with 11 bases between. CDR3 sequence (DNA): TGTGCCAGCAGCTCCCTATACCGTAACACTGAAGCTTTCTTT. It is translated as CASSSLYRNTEAFF.

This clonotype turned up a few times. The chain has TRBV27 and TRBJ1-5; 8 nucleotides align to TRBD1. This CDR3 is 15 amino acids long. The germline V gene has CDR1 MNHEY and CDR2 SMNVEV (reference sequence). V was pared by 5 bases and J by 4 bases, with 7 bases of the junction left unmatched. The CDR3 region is CASSPRDRSNQPQHF. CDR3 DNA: TGTGCCAGCAGTCCCCGGGACAGGTCTAATCAGCCCCAGCATTTT.

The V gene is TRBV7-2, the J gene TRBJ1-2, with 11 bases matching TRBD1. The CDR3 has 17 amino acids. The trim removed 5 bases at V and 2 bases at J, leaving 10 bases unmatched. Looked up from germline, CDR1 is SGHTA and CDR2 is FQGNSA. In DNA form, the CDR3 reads TGTGCCAGCAGCCACCGGGACAGGGGGGATTTCAACTATGGCTACACCTTC. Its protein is CASSHRDRGDFNYGYTF.

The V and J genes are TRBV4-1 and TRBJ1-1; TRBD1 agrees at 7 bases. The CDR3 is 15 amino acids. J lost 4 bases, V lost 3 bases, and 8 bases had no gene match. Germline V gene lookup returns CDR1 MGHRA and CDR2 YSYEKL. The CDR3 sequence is CASSHSDRMGTEAFF. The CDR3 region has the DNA TGCGCCAGCAGCCATTCGGACAGGATGGGCACTGAAGCTTTCTTT.

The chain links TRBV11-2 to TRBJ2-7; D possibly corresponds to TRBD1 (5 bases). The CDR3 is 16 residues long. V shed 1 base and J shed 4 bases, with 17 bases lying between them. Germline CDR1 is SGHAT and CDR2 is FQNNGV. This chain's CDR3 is CASSLVPQGREYEQYF. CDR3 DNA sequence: TGTGCCAGCAGCTTAGTGCCCCAGGGCAGGGAATACGAGCAGTACTTC.

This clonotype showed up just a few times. CDR3 residues: CASSVDRVAQYF. The CDR3 bases are TGTGCCAGCAGCGTCGACAGGGTTGCGCAGTATTTT. V gene TRBV7-8 combines with J gene TRBJ2-3; 7 bases fit TRBD1. This CDR3 has 12 residues. J gave up 10 bases and V 5 bases, and 6 bases lay outside the gene matches. Looked up from germline, CDR1 is SGHVS and CDR2 is FQNEAQ.

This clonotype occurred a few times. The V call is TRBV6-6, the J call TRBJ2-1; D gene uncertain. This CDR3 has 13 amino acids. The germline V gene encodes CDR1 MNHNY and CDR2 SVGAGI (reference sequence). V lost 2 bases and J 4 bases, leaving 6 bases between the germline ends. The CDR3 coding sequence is TGTGCCAGCAGTTACGGTACATACAATGAGCAGTTCTTC. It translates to CASSYGTYNEQFF.

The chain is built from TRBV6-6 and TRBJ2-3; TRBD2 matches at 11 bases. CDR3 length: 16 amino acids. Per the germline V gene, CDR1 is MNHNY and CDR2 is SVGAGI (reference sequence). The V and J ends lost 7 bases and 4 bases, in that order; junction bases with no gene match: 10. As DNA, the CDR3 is TGTGCCAGCACCCCCCCACTAGCGGGGGTCCCAGATACGCAGTATTTT. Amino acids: CASTPPLAGVPDTQYF.

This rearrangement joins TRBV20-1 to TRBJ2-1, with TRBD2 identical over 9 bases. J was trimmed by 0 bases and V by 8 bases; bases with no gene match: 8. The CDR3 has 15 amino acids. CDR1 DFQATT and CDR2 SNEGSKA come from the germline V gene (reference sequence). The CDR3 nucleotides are TGCAGTCTGGCGGGGGGGTTTAGCTCCTACAATGAGCAGTTCTTC. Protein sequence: CSLAGGFSSYNEQFF.

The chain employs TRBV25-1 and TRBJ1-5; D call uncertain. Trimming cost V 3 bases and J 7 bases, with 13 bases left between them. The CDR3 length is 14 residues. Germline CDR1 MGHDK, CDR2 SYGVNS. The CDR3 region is CASSDTGSNQPQHF. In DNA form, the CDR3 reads TGTGCCAGCAGTGACACCGGTTCGAACCAGCCCCAGCATTTT. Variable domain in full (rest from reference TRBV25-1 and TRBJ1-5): EADIYQTPRYLVIGTGKKITLECSQTMGHDKMYWYQQDPGMELHLIHYSYGVNSTEKGDLSSESTVSRIRTEHFPLTLESARPSHTSQYLCASSDTGSNQPQHFGDGTRLSIL.

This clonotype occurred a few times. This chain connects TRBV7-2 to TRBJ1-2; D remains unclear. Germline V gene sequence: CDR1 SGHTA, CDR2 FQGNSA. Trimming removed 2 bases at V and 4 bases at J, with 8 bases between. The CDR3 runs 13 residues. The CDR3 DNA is TGTGCCAGCAGCTTAAACGGGTTCTATGGCTACACCTTC. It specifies CASSLNGFYGYTF.

Here the CDR3 reads CAWSVDRGDTGELFF. In DNA, the CDR3 is TGTGCCTGGAGTGTGGACAGGGGGGACACCGGGGAGCTGTTTTTT. V is TRBV30 and J is TRBJ2-2, with 10 bases aligning to TRBD1. Germline V gene lookup returns CDR1 GTSNPN and CDR2 SVGIG (reference sequence). The CDR3 is made up of 15 amino acids. The ends lost 0 bases at V and 3 bases at J; junction bases unmatched: 1.

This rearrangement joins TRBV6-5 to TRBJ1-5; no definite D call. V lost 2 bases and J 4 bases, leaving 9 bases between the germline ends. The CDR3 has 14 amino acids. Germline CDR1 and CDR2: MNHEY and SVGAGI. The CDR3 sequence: CASSYGQENQPQHF. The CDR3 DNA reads TGTGCCAGCAGTTACGGGCAGGAGAATCAGCCCCAGCATTTT.